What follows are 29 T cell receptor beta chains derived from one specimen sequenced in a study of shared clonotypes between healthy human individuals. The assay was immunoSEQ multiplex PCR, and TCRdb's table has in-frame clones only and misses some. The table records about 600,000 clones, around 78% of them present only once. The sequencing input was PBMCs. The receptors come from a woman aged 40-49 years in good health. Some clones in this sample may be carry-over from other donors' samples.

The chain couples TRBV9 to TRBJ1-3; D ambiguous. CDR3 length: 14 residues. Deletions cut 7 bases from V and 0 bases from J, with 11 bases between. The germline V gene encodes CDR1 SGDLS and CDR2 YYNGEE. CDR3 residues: CASASGSSGNTIYF. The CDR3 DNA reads TGTGCCAGCGCGAGCGGGAGCTCTGGAAACACCATATATTTT.

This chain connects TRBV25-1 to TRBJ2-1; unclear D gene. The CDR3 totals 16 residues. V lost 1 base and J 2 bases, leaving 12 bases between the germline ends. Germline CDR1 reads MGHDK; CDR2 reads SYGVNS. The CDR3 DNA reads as TGTGCCAGCAGTGAATTCGGTTTCCCTACCTACAATGAGCAGTTCTTC. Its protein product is CASSEFGFPTYNEQFF.

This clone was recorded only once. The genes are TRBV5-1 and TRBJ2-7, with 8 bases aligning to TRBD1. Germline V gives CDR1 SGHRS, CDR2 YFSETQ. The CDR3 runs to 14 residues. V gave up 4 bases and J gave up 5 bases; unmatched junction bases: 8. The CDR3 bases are TGCGCCAGCAGCCCCGCGACAGGGGACGACGAGCAGTACTTC. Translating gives CASSPATGDDEQYF.

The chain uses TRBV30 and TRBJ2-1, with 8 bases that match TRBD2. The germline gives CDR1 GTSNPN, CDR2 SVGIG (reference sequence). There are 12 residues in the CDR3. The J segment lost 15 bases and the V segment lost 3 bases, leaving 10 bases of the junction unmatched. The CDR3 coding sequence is TGTGCCTGGAGCCCCAGCGGGAGACCTCCGTTCTTC. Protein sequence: CAWSPSGRPPFF.

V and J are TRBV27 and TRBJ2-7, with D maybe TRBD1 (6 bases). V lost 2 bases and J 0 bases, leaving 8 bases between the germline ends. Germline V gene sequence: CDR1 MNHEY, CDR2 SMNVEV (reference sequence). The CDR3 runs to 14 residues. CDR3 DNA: TGTGCCAGCAGTTTAAGGACAGCCTCCTACGAGCAGTACTTC. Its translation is CASSLRTASYEQYF.

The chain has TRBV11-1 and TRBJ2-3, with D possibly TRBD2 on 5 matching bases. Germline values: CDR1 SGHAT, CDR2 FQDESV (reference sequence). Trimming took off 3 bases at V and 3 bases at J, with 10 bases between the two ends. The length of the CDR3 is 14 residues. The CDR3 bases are TGTGCCAGCAGCTTGAGGGCTGCGACAGATACGCAGTATTTT. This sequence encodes CASSLRAATDTQYF.

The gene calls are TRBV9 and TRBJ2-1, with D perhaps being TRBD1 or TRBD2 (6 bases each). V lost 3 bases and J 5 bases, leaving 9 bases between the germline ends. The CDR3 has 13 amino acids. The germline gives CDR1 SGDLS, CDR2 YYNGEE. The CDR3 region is CASSAGGDNEQFF. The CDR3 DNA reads TGTGCCAGCAGCGCCGGGGGCGACAATGAGCAGTTCTTC. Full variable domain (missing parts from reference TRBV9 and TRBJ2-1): DSGVTQTPKHLITATGQRVTLRCSPRSGDLSVYWYQQSLDQGLQFLIQYYNGEERAKGNILERFSAQQFPDLHSELNLSSLELGDSALYFCASSAGGDNEQFFGPGTRLTVL.

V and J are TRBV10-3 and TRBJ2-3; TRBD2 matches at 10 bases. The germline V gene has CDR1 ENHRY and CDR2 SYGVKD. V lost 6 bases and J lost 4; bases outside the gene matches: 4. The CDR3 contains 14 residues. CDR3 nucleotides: TGTGCCATCAGAAGCGGGACTAGCGCAGATACGCAGTATTTT. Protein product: CAIRSGTSADTQYF.

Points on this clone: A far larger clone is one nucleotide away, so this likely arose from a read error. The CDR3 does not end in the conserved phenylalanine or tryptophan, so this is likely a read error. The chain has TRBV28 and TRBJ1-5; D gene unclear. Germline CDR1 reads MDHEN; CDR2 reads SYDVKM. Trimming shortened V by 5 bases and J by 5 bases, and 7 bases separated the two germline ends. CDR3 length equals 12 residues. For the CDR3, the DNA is TGTGCCAGCAGTGATACTCATCAGCCCCAGCATCTT. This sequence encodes CASSDTHQPQHL.

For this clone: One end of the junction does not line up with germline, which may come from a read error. In DNA, the CDR3 is TGTGCCAGTAATATAGCTGGGGGCTCCTACAATGAGCAGTTCTTC. Translating gives CASNIAGGSYNEQFF. The chain couples TRBV19 to TRBJ2-1; D assignment may be TRBD1 or TRBD2 (5 bases each). CDR3 size: 15 residues. Germline lookup yields CDR1 LNHDA and CDR2 SQIVND (reference sequence). Full variable domain (rest looked up from reference TRBV19 and TRBJ2-1): DGGITQSPKYLFRKEGQNVTLSCEQNLNHDAMYWYRQDPGQGLRLIYYSQIVNDFQKGDIAEGYSVSREKKESFPLTVTSAQKNPTAFYLCASNIAGGSYNEQFFGPGTRLTVL.

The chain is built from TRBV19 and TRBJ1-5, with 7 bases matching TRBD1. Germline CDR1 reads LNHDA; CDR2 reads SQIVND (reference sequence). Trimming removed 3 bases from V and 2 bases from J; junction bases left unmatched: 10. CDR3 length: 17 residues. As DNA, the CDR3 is TGTGCCAGTAGTATCCCACAGGGGCGTATAGGCAATCAGCCCCAGCATTTT. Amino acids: CASSIPQGRIGNQPQHF.

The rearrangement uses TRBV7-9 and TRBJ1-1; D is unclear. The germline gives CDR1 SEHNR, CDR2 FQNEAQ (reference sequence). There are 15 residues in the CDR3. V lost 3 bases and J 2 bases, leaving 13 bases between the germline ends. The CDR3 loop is CASSFAGNRNTEAFF. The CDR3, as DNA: TGTGCCAGCAGCTTTGCCGGGAATCGAAACACTGAAGCTTTCTTT.

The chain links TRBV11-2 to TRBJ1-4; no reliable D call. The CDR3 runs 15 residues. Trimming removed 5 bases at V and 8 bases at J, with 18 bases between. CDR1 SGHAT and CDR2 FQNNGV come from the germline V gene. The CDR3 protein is CASSNRPGLGEKLFF. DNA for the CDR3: TGTGCCAGCAGCAATAGACCCGGGCTGGGCGAAAAACTGTTTTTT.

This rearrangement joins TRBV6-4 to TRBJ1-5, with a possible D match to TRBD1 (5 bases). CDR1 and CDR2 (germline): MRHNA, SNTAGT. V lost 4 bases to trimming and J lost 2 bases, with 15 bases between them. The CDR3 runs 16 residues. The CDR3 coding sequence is TGTGCCAGCAGTGTTTCGGGGGGGGATGGCAATCAGCCCCAGCATTTT. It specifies CASSVSGGDGNQPQHF.

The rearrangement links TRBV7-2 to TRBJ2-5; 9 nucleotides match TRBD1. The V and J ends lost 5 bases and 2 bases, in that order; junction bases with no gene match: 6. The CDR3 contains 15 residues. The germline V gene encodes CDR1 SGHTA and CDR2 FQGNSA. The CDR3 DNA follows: TGTGCCAGCAGCCAAGGGACAGGGCATCAAGAGACCCAGTACTTC. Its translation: CASSQGTGHQETQYF.

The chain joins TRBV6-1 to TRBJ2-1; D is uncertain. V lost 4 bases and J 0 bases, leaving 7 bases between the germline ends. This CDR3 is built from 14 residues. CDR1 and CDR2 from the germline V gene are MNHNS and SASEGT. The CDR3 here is CASSARRSYNEQFF. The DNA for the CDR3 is TGTGCCAGCAGTGCCCGGCGCTCCTACAATGAGCAGTTCTTC.

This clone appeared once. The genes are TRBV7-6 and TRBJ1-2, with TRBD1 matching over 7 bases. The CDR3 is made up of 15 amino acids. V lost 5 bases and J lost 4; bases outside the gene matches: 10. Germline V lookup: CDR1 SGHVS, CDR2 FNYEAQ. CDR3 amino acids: CASSPEGRGGYGYTF. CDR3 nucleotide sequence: TGTGCCAGCAGCCCCGAGGGCAGGGGGGGCTATGGCTACACCTTC.

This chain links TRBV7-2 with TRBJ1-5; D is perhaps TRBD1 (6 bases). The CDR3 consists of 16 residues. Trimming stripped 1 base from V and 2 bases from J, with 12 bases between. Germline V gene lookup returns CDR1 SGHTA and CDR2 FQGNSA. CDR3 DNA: TGTGCCAGCAGCTTAGGGTGGGCAGGGGGCAATCAGCCCCAGCATTTT. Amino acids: CASSLGWAGGNQPQHF.

The DNA of the CDR3 is TGTGCCAGCAGTACAGCACCCGCCGAACTAGCGGTAAGCACAGATACGCAGTATTTT. This encodes CASSTAPAELAVSTDTQYF. This chain uses TRBV28 with TRBJ2-3; 8 positions match TRBD2. Germline V gene sequence: CDR1 MDHEN, CDR2 SYDVKM. The CDR3 contains 19 residues. Unmatched junction bases numbered 16, after V lost 5 bases and J lost 0 bases.

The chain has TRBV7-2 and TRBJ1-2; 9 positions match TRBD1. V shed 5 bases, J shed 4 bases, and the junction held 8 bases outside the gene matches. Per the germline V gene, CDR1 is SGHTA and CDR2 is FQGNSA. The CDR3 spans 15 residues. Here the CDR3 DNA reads TGTGCCAGCAGCCCCTGGACAGGGGAGGCCTATGGCTACACCTTC. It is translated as CASSPWTGEAYGYTF.

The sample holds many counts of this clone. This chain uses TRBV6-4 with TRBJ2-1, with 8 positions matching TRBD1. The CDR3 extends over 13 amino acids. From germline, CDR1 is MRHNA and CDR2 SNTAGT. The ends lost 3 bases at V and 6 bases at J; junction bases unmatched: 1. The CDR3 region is CASSETGVNEQFF. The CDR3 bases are TGTGCCAGCAGTGAGACAGGGGTCAATGAGCAGTTCTTC.

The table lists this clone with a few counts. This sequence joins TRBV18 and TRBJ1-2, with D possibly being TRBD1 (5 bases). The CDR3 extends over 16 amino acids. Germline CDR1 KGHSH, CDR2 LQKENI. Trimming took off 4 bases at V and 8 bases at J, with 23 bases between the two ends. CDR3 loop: CASSLEAQVDLFGYTF. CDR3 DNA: TGTGCCAGCTCACTTGAGGCACAGGTTGATCTGTTCGGCTACACCTTC.

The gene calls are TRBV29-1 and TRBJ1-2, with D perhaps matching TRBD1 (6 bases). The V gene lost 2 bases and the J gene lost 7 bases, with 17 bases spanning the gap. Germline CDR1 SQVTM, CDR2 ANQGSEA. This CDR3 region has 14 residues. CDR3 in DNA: TGCAGCGTTGAAAAGGGACGGGGGGCGCTTGGCTACACCTTC. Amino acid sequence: CSVEKGRGALGYTF.

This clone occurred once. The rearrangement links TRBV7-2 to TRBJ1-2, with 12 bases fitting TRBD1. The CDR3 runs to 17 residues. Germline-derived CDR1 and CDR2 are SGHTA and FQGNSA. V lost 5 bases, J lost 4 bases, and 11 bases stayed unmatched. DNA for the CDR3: TGTGCCAGCAGCACCGGGACAGGGGGCGTCCGGGGCTATGGCTACACCTTC. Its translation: CASSTGTGGVRGYGYTF.

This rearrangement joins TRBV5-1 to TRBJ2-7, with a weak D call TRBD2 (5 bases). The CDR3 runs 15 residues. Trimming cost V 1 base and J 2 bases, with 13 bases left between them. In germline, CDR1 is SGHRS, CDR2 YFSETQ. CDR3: CASSLSRDFPYEQYF. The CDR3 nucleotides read TGCGCCAGCAGCTTGTCGAGGGATTTTCCCTACGAGCAGTACTTC.

The chain's CDR3 is CASSFGINQPQHF. CDR3 nucleotides: TGCGCCAGCAGCTTTGGTATCAATCAGCCCCAGCATTTT. The chain has TRBV5-1 and TRBJ1-5; D unresolved. V lost 2 bases and J 3 bases, leaving 6 bases between the germline ends. CDR1 is SGHRS and CDR2 is YFSETQ in the germline V gene. This CDR3 comprises 13 residues.

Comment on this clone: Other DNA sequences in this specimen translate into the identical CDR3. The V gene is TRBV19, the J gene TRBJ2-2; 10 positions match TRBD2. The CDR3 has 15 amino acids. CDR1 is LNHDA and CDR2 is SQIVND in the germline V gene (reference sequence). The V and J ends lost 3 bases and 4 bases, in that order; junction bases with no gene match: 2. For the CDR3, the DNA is TGTGCCAGTAGTATCCTAGCGGGAGTCACCGGGGAGCTGTTTTTT. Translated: CASSILAGVTGELFF.

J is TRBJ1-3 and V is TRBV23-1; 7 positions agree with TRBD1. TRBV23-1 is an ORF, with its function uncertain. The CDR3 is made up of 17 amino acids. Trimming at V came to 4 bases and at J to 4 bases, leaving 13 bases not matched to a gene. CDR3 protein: CASSLGAKGAWGNTIYF. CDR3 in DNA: TGCGCCAGCAGTCTAGGGGCTAAGGGGGCATGGGGAAACACCATATATTTT.

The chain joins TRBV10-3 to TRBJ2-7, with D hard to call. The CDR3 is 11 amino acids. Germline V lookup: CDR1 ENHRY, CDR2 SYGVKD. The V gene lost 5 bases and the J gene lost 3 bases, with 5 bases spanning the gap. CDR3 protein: CAISNFYEQYF. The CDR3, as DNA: TGTGCCATCAGTAACTTCTACGAGCAGTACTTC.